This T cell receptor beta chain appears in the sequencing data of a study of technical replicates of blood from a few donors. Measured with immunoSEQ multiplex PCR; TCRdb has only the in-frame clones, and not every one. The data show around 68,000 clones, with 95% to 98% seen just once and 0.25% to 0.3% held by the top ten. The germline V gene encodes CDR1 SGHRS and CDR2 YFSETQ. The CDR3 sequence is 13 residues long. The V end lost 0 bases, the J end lost 8 bases, and 9 bases lay between the germline ends. This clone has a single count. The genes are TRBV5-1 and TRBJ1-3, with D unclear. The sequence was obtained from a human donor in good health. Material: T cells isolated from PBMCs. The DNA of the CDR3 is TGCGCCAGCAGCTTGGATGGGAGGGACACCATATATTTT. It encodes CASSLDGRDTIYF.